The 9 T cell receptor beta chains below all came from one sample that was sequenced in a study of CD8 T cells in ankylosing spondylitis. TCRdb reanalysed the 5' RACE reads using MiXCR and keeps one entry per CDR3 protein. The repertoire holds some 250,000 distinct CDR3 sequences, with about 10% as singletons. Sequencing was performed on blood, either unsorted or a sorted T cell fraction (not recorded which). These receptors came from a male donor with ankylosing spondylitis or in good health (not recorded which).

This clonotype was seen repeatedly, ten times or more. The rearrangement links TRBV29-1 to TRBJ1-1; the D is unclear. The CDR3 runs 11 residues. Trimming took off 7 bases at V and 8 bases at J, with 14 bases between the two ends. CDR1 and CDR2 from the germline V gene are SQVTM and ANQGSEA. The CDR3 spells CSERQEREAFF. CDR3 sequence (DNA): TGCAGCGAGCGACAAGAGAGAGAAGCTTTCTTT.

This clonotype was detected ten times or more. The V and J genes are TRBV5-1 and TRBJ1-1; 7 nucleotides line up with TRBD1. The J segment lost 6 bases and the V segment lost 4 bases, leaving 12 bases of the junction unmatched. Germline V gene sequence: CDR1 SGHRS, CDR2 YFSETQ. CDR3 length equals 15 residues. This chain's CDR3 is CASSIQTGHTAEAFF. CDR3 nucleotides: TGCGCCAGCAGCATCCAGACAGGGCATACAGCTGAAGCTTTCTTT.

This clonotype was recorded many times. CDR3: CASSLLLAGPYNEQFF. Here the CDR3 DNA reads TGTGCCAGCAGCTTACTCCTAGCGGGCCCCTACAATGAGCAGTTCTTC. V gene TRBV5-5 combines with J gene TRBJ2-1; 8 bases are shared with TRBD2. The CDR3 consists of 16 residues. The germline CDR1 and CDR2 sequences are SGHKS and YYEKEE (reference sequence). V lost 2 bases and J lost 2; bases outside the gene matches: 6.

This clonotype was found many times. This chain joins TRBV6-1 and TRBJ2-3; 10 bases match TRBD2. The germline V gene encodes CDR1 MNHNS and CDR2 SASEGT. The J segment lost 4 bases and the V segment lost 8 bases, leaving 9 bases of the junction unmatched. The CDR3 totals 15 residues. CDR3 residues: CASGEAGGHADTQYF. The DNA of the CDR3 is TGTGCCAGCGGGGAAGCGGGGGGGCACGCAGATACGCAGTATTTT.

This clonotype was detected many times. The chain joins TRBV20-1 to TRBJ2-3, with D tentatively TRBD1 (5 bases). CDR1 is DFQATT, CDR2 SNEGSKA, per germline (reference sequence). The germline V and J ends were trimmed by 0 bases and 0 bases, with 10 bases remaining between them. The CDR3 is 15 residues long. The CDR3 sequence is CSARDPRESTDTQYF. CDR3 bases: TGCAGTGCTAGAGATCCCAGGGAAAGCACAGATACGCAGTATTTT.

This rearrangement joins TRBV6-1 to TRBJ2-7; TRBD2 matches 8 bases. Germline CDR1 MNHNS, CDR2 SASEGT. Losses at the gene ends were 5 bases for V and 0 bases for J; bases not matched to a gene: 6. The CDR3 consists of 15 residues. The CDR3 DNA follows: TGTGCCAGCAGTCCATCGAGCGGGAGCTCCTACGAGCAGTACTTC. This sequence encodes CASSPSSGSSYEQYF.

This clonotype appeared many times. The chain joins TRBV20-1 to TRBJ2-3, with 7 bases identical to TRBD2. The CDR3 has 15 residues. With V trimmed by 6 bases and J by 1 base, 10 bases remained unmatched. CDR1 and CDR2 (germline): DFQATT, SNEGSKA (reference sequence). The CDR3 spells CSAATRLAGTDTQYF. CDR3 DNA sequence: TGCAGTGCAGCGACCAGACTAGCAGGCACAGATACGCAGTATTTT.

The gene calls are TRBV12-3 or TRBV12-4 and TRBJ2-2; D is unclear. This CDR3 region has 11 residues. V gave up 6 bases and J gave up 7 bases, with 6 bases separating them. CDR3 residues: CASRVIGELFF. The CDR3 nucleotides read TGTGCCAGCAGAGTGATCGGGGAGCTGTTTTTT.

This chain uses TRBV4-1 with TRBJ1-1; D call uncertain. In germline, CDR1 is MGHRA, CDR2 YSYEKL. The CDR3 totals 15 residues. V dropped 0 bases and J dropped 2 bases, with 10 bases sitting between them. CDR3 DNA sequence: TGCGCCAGCAGCCAAGATTGGGGTATCAACACTGAAGCTTTCTTT. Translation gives CASSQDWGINTEAFF.